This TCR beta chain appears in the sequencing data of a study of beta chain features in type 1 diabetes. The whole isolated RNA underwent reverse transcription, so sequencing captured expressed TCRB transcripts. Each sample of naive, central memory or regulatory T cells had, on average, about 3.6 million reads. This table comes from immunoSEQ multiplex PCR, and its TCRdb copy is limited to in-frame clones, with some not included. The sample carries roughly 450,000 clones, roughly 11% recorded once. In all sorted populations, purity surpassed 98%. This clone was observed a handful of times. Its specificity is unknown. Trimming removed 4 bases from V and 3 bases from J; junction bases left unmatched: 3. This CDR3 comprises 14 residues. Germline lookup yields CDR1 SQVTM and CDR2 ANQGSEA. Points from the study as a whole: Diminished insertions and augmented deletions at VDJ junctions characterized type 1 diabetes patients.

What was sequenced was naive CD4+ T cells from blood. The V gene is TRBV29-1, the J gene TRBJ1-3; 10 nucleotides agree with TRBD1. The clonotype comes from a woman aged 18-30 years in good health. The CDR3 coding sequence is TGCAGCGTTGGGGACAGGGGAGATGGAAACACCATATATTTT. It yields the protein CSVGDRGDGNTIYF.